These 9 T cell receptor beta chains were sequenced from one sample in a study of T cells in Graves' hyperthyroidism and ophthalmopathy. TCR beta CDR3 regions were amplified from RNA transcripts. An initial round of RT-PCR targeting the TCR CDR3 relied on the HTBI primer set. TCRdb used MiXCR to reprocess the multiplex PCR reads, holding one entry per CDR3 protein. The data contain 500,000 to 600,000 distinct CDR3 sequences, more than 45% of them singletons. Sequences were obtained from peripheral blood or thyroid tissue (not recorded which). The receptors were gathered from an adult woman with Graves' disease, either hyperthyroidism or ophthalmopathy (not recorded which).

This clonotype occurred many times. The chain employs TRBV5-1 and TRBJ2-7; possibly TRBD1 for D (5 bases). Germline CDR1 SGHRS, CDR2 YFSETQ. Trimming cost V 5 bases and J 5 bases, with 14 bases left between them. The CDR3 runs 13 residues. CDR3 nucleotides: TGCGCCAGCAGACTGACAGACCTTAACGAGCAGTACTTC. It codes for CASRLTDLNEQYF.

This clonotype occurred many times. The chain is built from TRBV6-5 and TRBJ2-2, with D uncertain. Germline CDR1 MNHEY, CDR2 SVGAGI. Trimming removed 4 bases from V and 4 bases from J, with 13 bases in between. This CDR3 has 15 amino acids. DNA for the CDR3: TGTGCCAGCAGTTCCAGCAGTCATGGCACCGGGGAGCTGTTTTTT. Its translation is CASSSSSHGTGELFF.

The rearrangement uses TRBV10-3 and TRBJ1-2, with D possibly TRBD1 on 5 matching bases. V was pared by 10 bases and J by 0 bases, with 15 bases between. The CDR3 is 14 residues long. Germline V gene data show CDR1 as ENHRY and CDR2 as SYGVKD. This chain's CDR3 is CATGSGHTNYGYTF. The CDR3 region has the DNA TGTGCCACCGGGTCGGGGCACACTAACTATGGCTACACCTTC.

The sample holds many counts of this clonotype. V and J are TRBV11-3 and TRBJ2-1, with 8 bases that match TRBD1. The junction had 8 bases not matched to a gene; V was cut back by 0 bases and J by 10 bases. Germline CDR1 SGHNT, CDR2 YENEEA. The CDR3 length is 15 residues. The CDR3 loop is CASSLDSTGGSEQFF. The CDR3 coding sequence is TGTGCCAGCAGCTTAGATAGTACAGGGGGTAGCGAGCAGTTCTTC.

This clonotype has ten or more counts. This sequence joins TRBV6-6 and TRBJ1-4; the D is unclear. The CDR3 spans 16 residues. Trimming removed 2 bases at V and 8 bases at J, with 18 bases between. CDR1 is MNHNY and CDR2 is SVGAGI in the germline V gene (reference sequence). CDR3 nucleotides: TGTGCCAGCAGTTACGCGGCAACGGGCTTCGGAGAAAAACTGTTTTTT. Translating it yields CASSYAATGFGEKLFF.

This sequence joins TRBV2 and TRBJ1-2, with 8 positions matching TRBD1. The trim removed 8 bases at V and 5 bases at J, leaving 4 bases unmatched. This CDR3 region has 12 residues. Germline V CDR1 and CDR2: SNHLY, FYNNEI. The CDR3 loop is CASDRGVYGYTF. Here the CDR3 DNA reads TGTGCCAGCGACAGGGGAGTATATGGCTACACCTTC.

This clonotype has only a few counts. The rearrangement links TRBV7-2 to TRBJ2-5; the D gene is possibly TRBD1 (6 bases). Germline values: CDR1 SGHTA, CDR2 FQGNSA. This CDR3 contains 16 residues. The V end lost 7 bases, the J end lost 4 bases, and 22 bases lay between the germline ends. The chain's CDR3 is CASTQNLSPRGETQYF. CDR3 DNA sequence: TGTGCCAGCACCCAAAATCTGAGTCCCAGGGGAGAGACCCAGTACTTC.

At least ten counts were recorded for this clonotype. The chain recombines TRBV5-4 with TRBJ1-5; perhaps TRBD1 as D (6 bases). The CDR3 runs to 13 residues. V lost 4 bases, J lost 3 bases, and 8 bases lay in between. The germline CDR1 and CDR2 sequences are SGHNT and YYREEE (reference sequence). The CDR3 reads CASSRDNNQPQHF. The CDR3 nucleotides are TGTGCCAGCAGCCGGGACAACAATCAGCCCCAGCATTTT.

The table lists this clonotype with a count of one. The V and J genes are TRBV10-1 and TRBJ1-2, with D possibly TRBD1 on 6 matching bases. CDR1 is WNHNN and CDR2 is SYGVQD in the germline V gene (reference sequence). The CDR3 totals 17 residues. V gave up 2 bases and J gave up 1 base, with 17 bases separating them. The CDR3 spells CASSEPDSRNYNYGYTF. CDR3 DNA: TGCGCCAGCAGTGAGCCGGACAGTCGGAATTATAACTATGGCTACACCTTC.